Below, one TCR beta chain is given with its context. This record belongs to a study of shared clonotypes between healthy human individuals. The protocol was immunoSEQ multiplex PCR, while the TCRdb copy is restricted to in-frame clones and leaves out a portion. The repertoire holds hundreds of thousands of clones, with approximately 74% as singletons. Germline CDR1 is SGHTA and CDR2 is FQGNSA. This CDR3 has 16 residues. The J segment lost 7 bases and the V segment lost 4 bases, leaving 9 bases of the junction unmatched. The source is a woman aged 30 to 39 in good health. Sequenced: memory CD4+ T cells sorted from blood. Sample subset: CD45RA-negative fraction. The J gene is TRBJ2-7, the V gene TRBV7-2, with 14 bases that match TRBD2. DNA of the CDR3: TGTGCCAGCAGCTCGGGACTAGCGGGAGCCCCGGGTGAGCAGTACTTC. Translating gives CASSSGLAGAPGEQYF.